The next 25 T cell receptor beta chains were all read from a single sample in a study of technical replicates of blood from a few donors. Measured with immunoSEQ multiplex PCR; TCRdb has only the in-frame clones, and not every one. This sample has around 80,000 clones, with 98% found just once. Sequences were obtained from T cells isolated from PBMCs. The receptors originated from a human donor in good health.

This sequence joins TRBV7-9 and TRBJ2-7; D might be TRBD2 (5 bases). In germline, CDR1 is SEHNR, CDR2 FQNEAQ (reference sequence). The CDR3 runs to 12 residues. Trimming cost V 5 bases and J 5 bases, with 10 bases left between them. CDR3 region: CASSPAGDEQYF. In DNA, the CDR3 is TGTGCCAGCAGCCCCGCCGGGGACGAGCAGTACTTC.

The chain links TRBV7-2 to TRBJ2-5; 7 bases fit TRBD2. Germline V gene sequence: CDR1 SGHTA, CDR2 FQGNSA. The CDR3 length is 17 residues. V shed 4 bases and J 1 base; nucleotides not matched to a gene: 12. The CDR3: CASSYGGGISLQETQYF. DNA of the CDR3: TGTGCCAGCAGCTATGGGGGAGGGATCTCCCTCCAAGAGACCCAGTACTTC. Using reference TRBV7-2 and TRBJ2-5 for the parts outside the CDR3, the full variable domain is GAGVSQSPSNKVTEKGKDVELRCDPISGHTALYWYRQSLGQGLEFLIYFQGNSAPDKSGLPSDRFSAERTGGSVSTLTIQRTQQEDSAVYLCASSYGGGISLQETQYFGPGTRLLVL.

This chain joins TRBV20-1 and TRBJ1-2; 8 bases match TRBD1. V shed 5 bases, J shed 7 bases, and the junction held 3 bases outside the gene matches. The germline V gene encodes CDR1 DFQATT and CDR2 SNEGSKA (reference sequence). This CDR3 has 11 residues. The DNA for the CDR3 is TGCAGTGCTCGCACAGGGGGTGGCTACACCTTC. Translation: CSARTGGGYTF.

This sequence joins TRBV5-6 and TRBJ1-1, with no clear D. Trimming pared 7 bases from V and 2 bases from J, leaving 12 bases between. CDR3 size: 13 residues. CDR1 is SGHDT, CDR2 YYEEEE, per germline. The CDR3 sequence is CASGLGLNTEAFF. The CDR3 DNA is TGTGCCAGCGGTCTCGGGTTAAACACTGAAGCTTTCTTT.

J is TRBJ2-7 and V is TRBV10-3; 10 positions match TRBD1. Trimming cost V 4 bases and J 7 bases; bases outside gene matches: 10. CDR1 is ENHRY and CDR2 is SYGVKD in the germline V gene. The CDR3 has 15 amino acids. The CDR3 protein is CAISGGQGYLGEQYF. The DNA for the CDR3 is TGTGCCATCAGTGGGGGACAGGGGTATCTAGGGGAGCAGTACTTC.

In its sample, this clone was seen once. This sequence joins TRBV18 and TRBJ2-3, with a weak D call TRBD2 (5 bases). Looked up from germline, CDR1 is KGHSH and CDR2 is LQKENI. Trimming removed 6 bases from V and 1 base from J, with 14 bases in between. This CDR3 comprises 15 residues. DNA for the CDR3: TGTGCCAGCTCTACCACGGCAGCGGGCACAGATACGCAGTATTTT. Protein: CASSTTAAGTDTQYF.

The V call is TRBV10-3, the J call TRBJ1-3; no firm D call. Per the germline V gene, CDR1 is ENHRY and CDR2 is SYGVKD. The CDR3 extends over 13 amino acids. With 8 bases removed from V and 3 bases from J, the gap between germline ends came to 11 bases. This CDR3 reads CAIGSPGGNTIYF. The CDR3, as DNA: TGTGCCATCGGCTCCCCGGGTGGAAACACCATATATTTT.

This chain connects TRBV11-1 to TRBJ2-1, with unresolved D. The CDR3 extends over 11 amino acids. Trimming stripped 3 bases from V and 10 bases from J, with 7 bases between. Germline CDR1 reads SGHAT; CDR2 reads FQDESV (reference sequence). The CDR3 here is CASSLPGEQFF. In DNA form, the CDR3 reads TGTGCCAGCAGCTTGCCAGGCGAGCAGTTCTTC.

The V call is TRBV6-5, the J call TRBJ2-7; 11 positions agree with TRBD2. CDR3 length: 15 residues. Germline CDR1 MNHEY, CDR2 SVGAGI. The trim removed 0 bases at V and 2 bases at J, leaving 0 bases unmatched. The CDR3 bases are TGTGCCAGCAGTTACTCTAGCGGGGGGGCCTACGAGCAGTACTTC. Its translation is CASSYSSGGAYEQYF.

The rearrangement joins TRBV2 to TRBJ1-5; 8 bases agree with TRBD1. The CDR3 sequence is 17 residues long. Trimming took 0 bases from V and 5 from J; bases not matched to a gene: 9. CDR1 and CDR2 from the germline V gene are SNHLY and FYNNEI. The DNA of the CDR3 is TGTGCCAGCAGTGAAGCCCCGGACAGGGATCCCGATCAGCCCCAGCATTTT. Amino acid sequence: CASSEAPDRDPDQPQHF. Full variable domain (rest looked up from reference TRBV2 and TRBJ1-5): EPEVTQTPSHQVTQMGQEVILRCVPISNHLYFYWYRQILGQKVEFLVSFYNNEISEKSEIFDDQFSVERPDGSNFTLKIRSTKLEDSAMYFCASSEAPDRDPDQPQHFGDGTRLSIL.

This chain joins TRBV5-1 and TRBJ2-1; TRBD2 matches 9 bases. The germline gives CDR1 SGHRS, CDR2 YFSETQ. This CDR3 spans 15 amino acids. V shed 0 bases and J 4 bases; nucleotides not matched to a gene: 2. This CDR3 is CASSLVAGGYNEQFF. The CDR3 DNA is TGCGCCAGCAGCTTGGTTGCGGGAGGGTACAATGAGCAGTTCTTC.

CDR3 in DNA: TGTGCCAGCAGCCAAACAAACAGGGGAACCTACGAGCAGTACTTC. Residues: CASSQTNRGTYEQYF. This sequence joins TRBV14 and TRBJ2-7; 7 nucleotides agree with TRBD1. J gave up 2 bases and V 2 bases, and 6 bases lay outside the gene matches. The CDR3 is made up of 15 amino acids. Germline values: CDR1 SGHDN, CDR2 FVKESK.

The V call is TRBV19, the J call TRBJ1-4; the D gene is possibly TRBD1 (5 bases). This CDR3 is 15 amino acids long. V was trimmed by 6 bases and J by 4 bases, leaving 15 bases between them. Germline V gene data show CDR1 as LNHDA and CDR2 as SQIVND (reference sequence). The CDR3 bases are TGTGCCAGTAGGCAAGGGGTTCACCTTAATGAAAAACTGTTTTTT. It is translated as CASRQGVHLNEKLFF.

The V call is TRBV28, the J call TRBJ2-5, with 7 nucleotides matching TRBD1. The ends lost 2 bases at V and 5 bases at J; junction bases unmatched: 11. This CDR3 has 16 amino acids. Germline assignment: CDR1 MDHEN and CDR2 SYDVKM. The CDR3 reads CASSLPYQGDWETQYF. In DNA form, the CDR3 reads TGTGCCAGCAGTTTACCGTACCAGGGGGATTGGGAGACCCAGTACTTC.

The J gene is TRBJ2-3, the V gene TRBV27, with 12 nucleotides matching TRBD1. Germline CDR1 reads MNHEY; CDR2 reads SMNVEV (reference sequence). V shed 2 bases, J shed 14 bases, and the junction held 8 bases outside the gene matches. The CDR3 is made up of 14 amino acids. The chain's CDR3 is CASSLGGTGGGGYF. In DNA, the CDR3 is TGTGCCAGCAGTTTAGGTGGGACAGGGGGCGGTGGGTATTTT.

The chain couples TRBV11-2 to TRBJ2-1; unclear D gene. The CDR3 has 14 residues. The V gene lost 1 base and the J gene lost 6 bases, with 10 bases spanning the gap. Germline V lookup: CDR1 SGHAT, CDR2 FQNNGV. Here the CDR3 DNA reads TGTGCCAGCAGCTTAGTTCAACAGATCAATGAGCAGTTCTTC. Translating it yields CASSLVQQINEQFF.

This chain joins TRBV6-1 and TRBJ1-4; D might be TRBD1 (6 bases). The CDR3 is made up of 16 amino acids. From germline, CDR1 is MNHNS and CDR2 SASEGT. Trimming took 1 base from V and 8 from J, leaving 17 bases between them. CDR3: CASSEGPTGWGEKLFF. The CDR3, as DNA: TGTGCCAGCAGTGAAGGTCCTACAGGGTGGGGAGAAAAACTGTTTTTT.

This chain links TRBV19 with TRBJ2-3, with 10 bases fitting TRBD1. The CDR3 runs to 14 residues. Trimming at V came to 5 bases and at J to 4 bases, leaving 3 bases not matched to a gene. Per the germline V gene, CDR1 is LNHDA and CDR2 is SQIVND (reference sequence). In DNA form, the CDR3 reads TGTGCCAGTAGTGGGGACAGGGGTTCAGATACGCAGTATTTT. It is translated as CASSGDRGSDTQYF. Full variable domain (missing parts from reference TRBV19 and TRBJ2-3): DGGITQSPKYLFRKEGQNVTLSCEQNLNHDAMYWYRQDPGQGLRLIYYSQIVNDFQKGDIAEGYSVSREKKESFPLTVTSAQKNPTAFYLCASSGDRGSDTQYFGPGTRLTVL.

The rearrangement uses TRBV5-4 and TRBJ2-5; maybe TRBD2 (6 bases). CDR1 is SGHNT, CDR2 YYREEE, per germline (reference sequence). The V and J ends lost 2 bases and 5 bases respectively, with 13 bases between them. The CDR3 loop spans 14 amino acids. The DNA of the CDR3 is TGTGCCAGCAGCTTCCGGGGAGGAATCGAGACCCAGTACTTC. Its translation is CASSFRGGIETQYF.

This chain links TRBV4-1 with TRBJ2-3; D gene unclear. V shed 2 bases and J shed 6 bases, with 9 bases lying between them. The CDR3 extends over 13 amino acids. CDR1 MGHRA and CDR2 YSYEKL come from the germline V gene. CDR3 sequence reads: CASSQPARDTQYF. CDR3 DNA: TGCGCCAGCAGCCAACCGGCCAGGGATACGCAGTATTTT.

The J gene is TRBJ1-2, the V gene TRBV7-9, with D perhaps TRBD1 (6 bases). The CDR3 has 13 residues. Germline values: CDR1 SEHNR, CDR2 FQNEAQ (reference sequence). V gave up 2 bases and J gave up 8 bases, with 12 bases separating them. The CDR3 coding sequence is TGTGCCAGCAGCTTAACCGGGACACTGGGCTACACCTTC. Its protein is CASSLTGTLGYTF.

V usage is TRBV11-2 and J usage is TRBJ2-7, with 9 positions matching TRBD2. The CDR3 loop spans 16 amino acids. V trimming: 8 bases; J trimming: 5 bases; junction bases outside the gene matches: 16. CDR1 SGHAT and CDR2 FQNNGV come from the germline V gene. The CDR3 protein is CASLGGLAGVLHEQYF. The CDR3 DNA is TGTGCCAGCTTAGGGGGGTTAGCGGGAGTGCTCCACGAGCAGTACTTC.

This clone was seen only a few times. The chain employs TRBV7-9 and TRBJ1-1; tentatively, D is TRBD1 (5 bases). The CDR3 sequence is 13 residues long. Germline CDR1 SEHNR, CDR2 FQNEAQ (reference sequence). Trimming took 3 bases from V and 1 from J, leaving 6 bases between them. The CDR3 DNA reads TGTGCCAGCAGCTTTCAGGGGAACACTGAAGCTTTCTTT. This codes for CASSFQGNTEAFF.

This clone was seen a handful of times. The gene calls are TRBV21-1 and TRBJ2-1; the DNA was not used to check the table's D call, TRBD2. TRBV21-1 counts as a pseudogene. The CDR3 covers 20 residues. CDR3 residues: CASSKGKGLAGGRIGNEQFF. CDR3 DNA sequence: TGTGCCAGCAGCAAAGGAAAGGGACTAGCGGGGGGGAGAATTGGCAATGAGCAGTTCTTC.

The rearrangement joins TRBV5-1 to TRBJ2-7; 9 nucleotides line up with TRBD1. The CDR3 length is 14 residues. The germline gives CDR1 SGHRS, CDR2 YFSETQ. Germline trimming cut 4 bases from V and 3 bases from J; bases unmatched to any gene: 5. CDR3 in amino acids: CASSPDRGYYEQYF. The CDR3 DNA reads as TGCGCCAGCAGCCCGGACAGGGGCTACTACGAGCAGTACTTC.